The rows below give T cell receptor beta chains drawn from one sample of a study of blood T cell repertoires in COVID-19. Produced via immunoSEQ multiplex PCR; TCRdb's table is partial and in-frame only. The sample lists approximately 210,000 clones; 81% were seen once. The specimen was PBMCs or T cells enriched from blood (not recorded which). The origin of the receptors is a woman aged 45-65 years with acute COVID-19. Each CDR3 is given with its conserved first and last residue. Each record gives: V gene, D gene, clone size, J gene, CDR3 protein, CDR3 DNA. The D gene is left open where the match is weak. Clone sizes are given selectively: once, few, many, or a class where the clone is expanded.

v_gene: TRBV5-1
d_gene: NA
abundance: many
j_gene: TRBJ2-7
CDR3aa: CASSLVVQPYEQYF
CDR3nt: TGCGCCAGCAGCTTGGTGGTACAGCCCTACGAGCAGTACTTC

v_gene: TRBV28
d_gene: NA
abundance: few
j_gene: TRBJ2-1
CDR3aa: CASSSPPAGEQFF
CDR3nt: TGTGCCAGCAGTTCCCCCCCCGCGGGTGAGCAGTTCTTC

v_gene: TRBV7-2
d_gene: TRBD1
abundance: NA
j_gene: TRBJ2-7
CDR3aa: CASSLRQGAPEQYF
CDR3nt: TGTGCCAGCAGCCTTAGACAGGGGGCCCCCGAGCAGTACTTC

v_gene: TRBV11-2
d_gene: NA
abundance: NA
j_gene: TRBJ2-1
CDR3aa: CASSRANNEQFF
CDR3nt: TGTGCCAGCAGCCGAGCGAACAATGAGCAGTTCTTC

v_gene: TRBV7-2
d_gene: NA
abundance: NA
j_gene: TRBJ2-7
CDR3aa: CASSLVRGGEDEQYF
CDR3nt: TGTGCCAGCAGCTTAGTTAGAGGCGGGGAAGACGAGCAGTACTTC

v_gene: TRBV2
d_gene: NA
abundance: NA
j_gene: TRBJ1-3
CDR3aa: CASSSEMAPHF
CDR3nt: TGTGCCAGCAGCTCTGAAATGGCCCCCCATTTT

v_gene: TRBV4-2
d_gene: TRBD1
abundance: NA
j_gene: TRBJ1-1
CDR3aa: CASSQSGTGDPETFF
CDR3nt: TGTGCCAGCAGCCAATCAGGGACAGGGGACCCTGAAACTTTCTTT

v_gene: TRBV5-6
d_gene: TRBD1
abundance: NA
j_gene: TRBJ1-2
CDR3aa: CASSLEQGARGYTF
CDR3nt: TGTGCCAGCAGCTTGGAGCAGGGGGCGAGAGGCTACACCTTC

v_gene: TRBV18
d_gene: NA
abundance: NA
j_gene: TRBJ2-3
CDR3aa: CASSPRGGGDTDTQYF
CDR3nt: TGTGCCAGCTCACCCCGAGGGGGGGGTGACACAGATACGCAGTATTTT

v_gene: TRBV7-9
d_gene: NA
abundance: NA
j_gene: TRBJ1-4
CDR3aa: CASSFRTYEKLFF
CDR3nt: TGTGCCAGCAGCTTTCGTACCTACGAAAAACTGTTTTTT

v_gene: TRBV4-1
d_gene: TRBD2
abundance: few
j_gene: TRBJ2-3
CDR3aa: CASSQVGQRGSLTDTQYF
CDR3nt: TGCGCCAGCAGCCAAGTAGGGCAGCGGGGGTCCTTAACAGATACGCAGTATTTT

v_gene: TRBV19
d_gene: NA
abundance: NA
j_gene: TRBJ2-6
CDR3aa: CASSRSGANVLTF
CDR3nt: TGTGCCAGTAGTCGCTCTGGGGCCAACGTCCTGACTTTC

v_gene: TRBV7-3
d_gene: NA
abundance: NA
j_gene: TRBJ2-2
CDR3aa: CASSQTLNTGELFF
CDR3nt: TGTGCCAGCAGCCAGACTCTGAACACCGGGGAGCTGTTTTTT

v_gene: TRBV27
d_gene: TRBD2
abundance: NA
j_gene: TRBJ2-1
CDR3aa: CASSSPGTMVDEQFF
CDR3nt: TGTGCCAGCAGTTCTCCAGGGACTATGGTCGATGAGCAGTTCTTC

v_gene: TRBV18
d_gene: TRBD1
abundance: NA
j_gene: TRBJ2-7
CDR3aa: CASSPPGTGYREQYF
CDR3nt: TGTGCCAGCTCACCACCGGGGACAGGGTATCGCGAGCAGTACTTC

v_gene: TRBV12-3/TRBV12-4
d_gene: NA
abundance: once
j_gene: TRBJ2-2
CDR3aa: CASSTRVSGELFF
CDR3nt: TGTGCCAGCAGCACCAGGGTGTCCGGGGAGCTGTTTTTT

v_gene: TRBV5-1
d_gene: TRBD1
abundance: NA
j_gene: TRBJ2-1
CDR3aa: CASRDRVETNEQFF
CDR3nt: TGCGCCAGCAGGGACAGGGTGGAGACCAATGAGCAGTTCTTC

v_gene: TRBV21-1
d_gene: NA
abundance: NA
j_gene: TRBJ2-7
CDR3aa: CATPEDRDSYEQYF
CDR3nt: TGTGCCACACCGGAGGACAGGGACTCCTACGAGCAGTACTTC

v_gene: TRBV14
d_gene: TRBD1
abundance: NA
j_gene: TRBJ2-7
CDR3aa: CASSHPRGTGGEQYF
CDR3nt: TGTGCCAGCAGCCATCCAAGAGGGACAGGCGGCGAGCAGTACTTC

v_gene: TRBV19
d_gene: NA
abundance: once
j_gene: TRBJ1-2
CDR3aa: CASSMSRFYGYTF
CDR3nt: TGTGCCAGTAGTATGAGCCGTTTCTATGGCTACACCTTC

v_gene: TRBV10-3
d_gene: NA
abundance: NA
j_gene: TRBJ2-1
CDR3aa: CAISESRAGNNEQFF
CDR3nt: TGTGCCATCAGTGAGTCTAGGGCCGGGAACAATGAGCAGTTCTTC

v_gene: TRBV19
d_gene: TRBD1
abundance: NA
j_gene: TRBJ2-7
CDR3aa: CASSTLPRDSPSYEQYF
CDR3nt: TGTGCCAGTAGTACTCTACCCCGGGACAGCCCCTCCTACGAGCAGTACTTC

v_gene: TRBV4-2
d_gene: TRBD2
abundance: few
j_gene: TRBJ2-3
CDR3aa: CASSGSTAGAGDTQYF
CDR3nt: TGTGCCAGCAGCGGATCAACAGCGGGAGCGGGAGATACGCAGTATTTT

v_gene: TRBV29-1
d_gene: NA
abundance: NA
j_gene: TRBJ1-3
CDR3aa: CSGASSGNTIYF
CDR3nt: TGCAGCGGCGCGAGCTCTGGAAACACCATATATTTT

v_gene: TRBV4-3
d_gene: TRBD1
abundance: NA
j_gene: TRBJ2-7
CDR3aa: CASSQEGTASYEQYF
CDR3nt: TGCGCCAGCAGCCAAGAAGGGACAGCTTCCTACGAGCAGTACTTC

v_gene: TRBV27
d_gene: TRBD2
abundance: once
j_gene: TRBJ2-7
CDR3aa: CASRTSGRAYSYEQYF
CDR3nt: TGTGCCAGCAGGACTAGCGGGAGGGCCTACTCCTACGAGCAGTACTTC

v_gene: TRBV28
d_gene: TRBD1
abundance: NA
j_gene: TRBJ2-7
CDR3aa: CASSWDSSYEQYF
CDR3nt: TGTGCCAGCAGTTGGGACAGCAGCTACGAGCAGTACTTC

v_gene: TRBV27
d_gene: NA
abundance: NA
j_gene: TRBJ1-6
CDR3aa: CASSYQGYNSPLHF
CDR3nt: TGTGCCAGCAGTTATCAGGGGTATAATTCACCCCTCCACTTT

v_gene: TRBV3-1/TRBV3-2
d_gene: NA
abundance: NA
j_gene: TRBJ2-7
CDR3aa: CASSQQTDQRRGQYF
CDR3nt: TGTGCCAGCAGCCAACAGACAGATCAGAGGAGGGGGCAGTACTTC

v_gene: TRBV1
d_gene: NA
abundance: NA
j_gene: TRBJ2-7
CDR3aa: CTSSQADRLSYEQYF
CDR3nt: TGCACCAGCAGCCAAGCTGACAGACTTTCCTACGAGCAGTACTTC

v_gene: TRBV12-5
d_gene: NA
abundance: once
j_gene: TRBJ1-4
CDR3aa: CASGLPGTNEKLFF
CDR3nt: TGTGCTAGTGGTTTGCCGGGAACTAATGAAAAACTGTTTTTT

v_gene: TRBV6-4
d_gene: TRBD1
abundance: NA
j_gene: TRBJ2-3
CDR3aa: CASSLQGYRTDTQYF
CDR3nt: TGTGCCAGCAGTCTACAGGGGTATAGGACAGATACGCAGTATTTT

v_gene: TRBV9
d_gene: TRBD2
abundance: NA
j_gene: TRBJ2-5
CDR3aa: CASSAAPTVGTGGQETQYF
CDR3nt: TGTGCCAGCAGCGCCGCCCCTACGGTTGGGACGGGGGGCCAAGAGACCCAGTACTTC

v_gene: TRBV4-1
d_gene: TRBD2
abundance: NA
j_gene: TRBJ2-7
CDR3aa: CASSPSGGGFYEQYF
CDR3nt: TGCGCCAGCAGCCCTTCGGGCGGGGGGTTCTACGAGCAGTACTTC

v_gene: TRBV4-3
d_gene: NA
abundance: few
j_gene: TRBJ1-1
CDR3aa: CASSQGNGQREAFF
CDR3nt: TGCGCCAGCAGCCAAGGAAACGGACAGCGTGAAGCTTTCTTT

v_gene: TRBV28
d_gene: NA
abundance: once
j_gene: TRBJ1-2
CDR3aa: CASSGQHHYGYTF
CDR3nt: TGTGCCAGCAGCGGACAGCACCACTATGGCTACACCTTC

v_gene: TRBV7-9
d_gene: TRBD2
abundance: NA
j_gene: TRBJ2-2
CDR3aa: CASSSVAGVWTGELFF
CDR3nt: TGTGCCAGCAGCTCCGTAGCGGGAGTATGGACCGGGGAGCTGTTTTTT

v_gene: TRBV12-3/TRBV12-4
d_gene: NA
abundance: NA
j_gene: TRBJ1-1
CDR3aa: CASSLRTVGAFF
CDR3nt: TGTGCCAGCAGTTTAAGGACAGTGGGAGCTTTCTTT

v_gene: TRBV11-2
d_gene: TRBD1
abundance: NA
j_gene: TRBJ1-2
CDR3aa: CASSLQDRNGYTF
CDR3nt: TGTGCCAGCAGCTTACAGGACAGGAATGGCTACACCTTC

v_gene: TRBV28
d_gene: TRBD1
abundance: NA
j_gene: TRBJ1-2
CDR3aa: CASRYSGGANYGYTF
CDR3nt: TGTGCCAGCAGGTACTCAGGGGGCGCGAACTATGGCTACACCTTC

v_gene: TRBV2
d_gene: TRBD2
abundance: NA
j_gene: TRBJ2-7
CDR3aa: CASSDNGLAAGEQYF
CDR3nt: TGTGCCAGCAGTGACAATGGACTAGCGGCAGGTGAGCAGTACTTC

v_gene: TRBV28
d_gene: TRBD1
abundance: NA
j_gene: TRBJ2-7
CDR3aa: CASSLNGQGVGKYF
CDR3nt: TGTGCCAGCAGTTTAAATGGACAGGGGGTCGGGAAGTACTTC

v_gene: TRBV6-2/TRBV6-3
d_gene: TRBD2
abundance: NA
j_gene: TRBJ2-1
CDR3aa: CASSQLAGGRYEQFF
CDR3nt: TGTGCCAGCAGTCAACTAGCGGGAGGAAGGTATGAGCAGTTCTTC

v_gene: TRBV23-1
d_gene: NA
abundance: NA
j_gene: TRBJ1-5
CDR3aa: CASTIIGDLNQPQHF
CDR3nt: TGCGCCAGCACTATTATAGGGGACTTAAATCAGCCCCAGCATTTT

v_gene: TRBV7-3
d_gene: NA
abundance: NA
j_gene: TRBJ2-2
CDR3aa: CASSYKRDTGELFF
CDR3nt: TGTGCCAGCAGCTACAAACGGGACACCGGGGAGCTGTTTTTT

v_gene: TRBV7-2
d_gene: NA
abundance: NA
j_gene: TRBJ1-2
CDR3aa: CASSRQDRGGYTF
CDR3nt: TGTGCCAGCAGTCGACAGGATCGAGGGGGCTACACCTTC

v_gene: TRBV24-1
d_gene: NA
abundance: NA
j_gene: TRBJ1-3
CDR3aa: CATSSAAGNTIYF
CDR3nt: TGTGCCACCAGTTCGGCGGCTGGAAACACCATATATTTT